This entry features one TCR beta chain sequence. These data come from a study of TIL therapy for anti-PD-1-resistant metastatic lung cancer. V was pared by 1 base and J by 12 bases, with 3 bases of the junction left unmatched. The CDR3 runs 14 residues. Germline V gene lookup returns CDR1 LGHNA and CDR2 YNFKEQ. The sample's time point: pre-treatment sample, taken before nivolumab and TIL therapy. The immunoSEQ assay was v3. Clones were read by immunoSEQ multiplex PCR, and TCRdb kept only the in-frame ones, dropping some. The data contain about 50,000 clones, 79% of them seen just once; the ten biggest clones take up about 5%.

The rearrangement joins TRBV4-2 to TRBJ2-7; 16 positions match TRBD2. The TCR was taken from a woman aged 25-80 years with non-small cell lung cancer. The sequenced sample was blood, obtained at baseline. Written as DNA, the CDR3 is TGTGCCAGCAGCCAAGTGGGACTAGCGGGGGGGGCGTACTTC. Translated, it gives CASSQVGLAGGAYF.